What follows is one TCR beta chain and its context. Its target is not known. Most PBMC samples had roughly 0.45 ug input DNA in six replicates. Some clones are missing from TCRdb's copy, which holds only in-frame ones; the method was immunoSEQ multiplex PCR. Here the sample spans around 68,000 clones, 70% to 90% being singletons. The data are from a study of neoadjuvant anti-PD-1 for oral cavity cancer. Germline lookup yields CDR1 LGHNA and CDR2 YNFKEQ. The V end lost 3 bases, the J end lost 7 bases, and 15 bases lay between the germline ends. The CDR3 runs to 14 residues. Noted time point: after neoadjuvant nivolumab, at surgical resection. Cohort: HPV-negative, locally advanced oral cavity squamous cell carcinoma patients. Blood cells were analyzed directly, without culture or expansion. Study-wide findings and caveats: Treg/Th17 ratio rose with pretreatment blood and fell with post-treatment tumor TCRbeta clonality.

This rearrangement joins TRBV4-2 to TRBJ1-2; D ambiguous. This TCR came from a person aged 35-79 years with oral cavity squamous cell carcinoma. The material sequenced was PBMCs, taken after nivolumab (anti-PD-1) treatment. The DNA for the CDR3 is TGTGCCAGCAGCCAGCCGGCGAGGGAGGGTGGCTACACCTTC. Its translation is CASSQPAREGGYTF.